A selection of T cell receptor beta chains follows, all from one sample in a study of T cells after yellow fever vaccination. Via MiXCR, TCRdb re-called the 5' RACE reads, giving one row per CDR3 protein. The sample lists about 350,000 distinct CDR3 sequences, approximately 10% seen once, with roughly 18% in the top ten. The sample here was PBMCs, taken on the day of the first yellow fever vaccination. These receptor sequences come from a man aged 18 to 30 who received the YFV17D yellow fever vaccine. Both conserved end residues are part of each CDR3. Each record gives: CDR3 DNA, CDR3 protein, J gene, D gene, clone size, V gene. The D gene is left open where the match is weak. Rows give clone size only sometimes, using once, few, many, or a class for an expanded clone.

DNA: TGTGCCAGCAGCCCCCATAGCGGGGGGGCAGTATACGAGCAGTACTTC
CDR3: CASSPHSGGAVYEQYF
J: TRBJ2-7
D: TRBD2
size: few
V: TRBV5-6

DNA: TGTGCCAGCAGCTTAACGACAGGGGGAAGGGAAAAACTGTTTTTT
CDR3: CASSLTTGGREKLFF
J: TRBJ1-4
D: TRBD1
size: few
V: TRBV11-2

DNA: TGTGCCAGCAGCTTAGAGCCCACCTCCTACGAGCAGTACTTC
CDR3: CASSLEPTSYEQYF
J: TRBJ2-7
D: .
size: .
V: TRBV11-2

DNA: TGTGCCAGCAGCTCCCTCGGCGACGGCTACACCTTC
CDR3: CASSSLGDGYTF
J: TRBJ1-2
D: .
size: few
V: TRBV11-1

DNA: TGTGCCAGCAGTCCCGTTCGGACAGGGCTTAGGCTGGCCAAAAACATTCAGTACTTC
CDR3: CASSPVRTGLRLAKNIQYF
J: TRBJ2-4
D: TRBD1
size: many
V: TRBV12-3/TRBV12-4

DNA: TGTGCCAGCAGCCAAGTTTCGTACAGCAAGAACACTGAAGCTTTCTTT
CDR3: CASSQVSYSKNTEAFF
J: TRBJ1-1
D: .
size: few
V: TRBV4-2

DNA: TGTGCCAGCCTCAAAGGGGGGGGCTGGAATGAGCAGTTCTTC
CDR3: CASLKGGGWNEQFF
J: TRBJ2-1
D: .
size: few
V: TRBV6-2/TRBV6-3

DNA: TGTGCCAGCAGCCCGCACGGGGGTCGTGGAAACACCATATATTTT
CDR3: CASSPHGGRGNTIYF
J: TRBJ1-3
D: .
size: few
V: TRBV7-8

DNA: TGTGCCACCAGCTCCGACTGGGGGAGCCCTCAAGAGACCCAGTACTTC
CDR3: CATSSDWGSPQETQYF
J: TRBJ2-5
D: .
size: few
V: TRBV15

DNA: TGTGCCAGCAGTCTGCTGGACAGATCTAGTGGGGAGACCCAGTACTTC
CDR3: CASSLLDRSSGETQYF
J: TRBJ2-5
D: .
size: .
V: TRBV28

DNA: TGTGCCAGCAGCGACGACGGGAAGGGCGAGACCCAGTACTTC
CDR3: CASSDDGKGETQYF
J: TRBJ2-5
D: .
size: .
V: TRBV5-8

DNA: TGTGCCAGCAGCTTAGACGACGGCCCCACCTGGGTGACCCAGTACTTC
CDR3: CASSLDDGPTWVTQYF
J: TRBJ2-5
D: .
size: few
V: TRBV7-2

DNA: TGCGCCAGCAGCTTGGTACTAGCGGCCACAGGGGATGAGCAGTTCTTC
CDR3: CASSLVLAATGDEQFF
J: TRBJ2-1
D: .
size: few
V: TRBV5-1

DNA: TGTGCCAGCAGCCAAGACGCGGGGGGCCTAGGGGAGCAGTTCTTC
CDR3: CASSQDAGGLGEQFF
J: TRBJ2-1
D: TRBD2
size: .
V: TRBV3-1

DNA: TGTGCCAGCAGCTTTAGAGCTGGAGCCTACAATGAGCAGTTCTTC
CDR3: CASSFRAGAYNEQFF
J: TRBJ2-1
D: .
size: .
V: TRBV7-2

DNA: TGTGCCAGCTTCCTGCGGGGTCCCTCCAATGAGCAGTTCTTC
CDR3: CASFLRGPSNEQFF
J: TRBJ2-1
D: .
size: few
V: TRBV12-3/TRBV12-4

DNA: TGCGCCAGCAGCAGTGGGACAGCGGGGCAGCCCCAGCATTTT
CDR3: CASSSGTAGQPQHF
J: TRBJ1-5
D: TRBD1
size: .
V: TRBV5-1

DNA: TGTGCCTGGAGTGCCCCAGGACCCAAGGACGAGCAGTACTTC
CDR3: CAWSAPGPKDEQYF
J: TRBJ2-7
D: .
size: .
V: TRBV30

DNA: TGTGCCAGCAGCTTTAAAGGAAACACCATATATTTT
CDR3: CASSFKGNTIYF
J: TRBJ1-3
D: .
size: many
V: TRBV7-2

DNA: TGTGCCAGCAGCAAGACGATAGTGAATTCACCCCTCCACTTT
CDR3: CASSKTIVNSPLHF
J: TRBJ1-6
D: .
size: .
V: TRBV2

DNA: TGTGCCAGCAGCTTAACCCGACTAGCGGGGGGTTACAATGAGCAGTTCTTC
CDR3: CASSLTRLAGGYNEQFF
J: TRBJ2-1
D: TRBD2
size: few
V: TRBV7-3

DNA: TGCGCCAGCAGGGTGAGGGATGAGCAGTTCTTC
CDR3: CASRVRDEQFF
J: TRBJ2-1
D: .
size: few
V: TRBV4-1

DNA: TGCGCCAGCAGCCTCCTAGGCAGGGGGAACCAAGAGACCCAGTACTTC
CDR3: CASSLLGRGNQETQYF
J: TRBJ2-5
D: TRBD1
size: .
V: TRBV5-1

DNA: TGTGCCAGCAGCTTAATGGGACTAGCGGGGGAGCAGTTCTTC
CDR3: CASSLMGLAGEQFF
J: TRBJ2-1
D: TRBD2
size: few
V: TRBV7-3

DNA: TGTGCCAGCAGTACTTCTTCAGGGGGCTGGACTGAAGCTTTCTTT
CDR3: CASSTSSGGWTEAFF
J: TRBJ1-1
D: TRBD1
size: few
V: TRBV28

DNA: TGTGCCAGCCCCGAAGCATGGGGGTTTGGGCAGTATTTT
CDR3: CASPEAWGFGQYF
J: TRBJ2-3
D: .
size: few
V: TRBV6-1

DNA: TGTGCCAGCAGCCCGCGGGGGGCGGAAGAGACCCAGTACTTC
CDR3: CASSPRGAEETQYF
J: TRBJ2-5
D: TRBD2
size: many
V: TRBV9

DNA: TGTGCCAGCAGCCCAGTCCGCCTACAGACTCCTGGAAACACCATATATTTT
CDR3: CASSPVRLQTPGNTIYF
J: TRBJ1-3
D: .
size: many
V: TRBV7-8

DNA: TGCGCCAGCAGCTGGGCTGGTGGGGCTGAAGCTTTCTTT
CDR3: CASSWAGGAEAFF
J: TRBJ1-1
D: .
size: .
V: TRBV5-1

DNA: TGTGCCAGCAGCCTCTCCGGGACAGCTGGAAACACCATATATTTT
CDR3: CASSLSGTAGNTIYF
J: TRBJ1-3
D: TRBD1
size: few
V: TRBV7-2

DNA: TGCGCCAGCAGCTTGGTCCCCCAGACGGAGACCCAGTACTTC
CDR3: CASSLVPQTETQYF
J: TRBJ2-5
D: .
size: few
V: TRBV5-1

DNA: TGTGCCGTCAGACAGGGAAGTTCTGGAAACACCATATATTTT
CDR3: CAVRQGSSGNTIYF
J: TRBJ1-3
D: TRBD1
size: once
V: TRBV10-3